The next 30 T cell receptor beta chains were all read from a single sample in a study of post-analysis software for immune sequencing data (dated by TCRdb to the mid-2010s). Receptors were amplified or captured by PCR. The instrument given in TCRdb is Illumina HiSeq 2500. To reduce PCR and sequencing biases, unique molecular identifiers were incorporated into the TCR beta cDNA libraries. TCRdb's own reprocessing of the public reads used fastp at Q25 and MiXCR and kept productive beta chains. For every CDR3 protein sequence, its rows merge into one entry that carries the most common genes and DNA. The sample table lists approximately 260,000 distinct CDR3 sequences, 36% of them with a count of one. The top ten constitute 4% to 6% of the sample. These receptors have no identified antigens. What the work shows at the level of the full study, not this receptor alone: Significantly higher frequencies in patients than in controls were found for roughly five TRBV segments, including TRBV5-6, TRBV5-1 and TRBV20-1.

Material: blood. These receptors came from a girl between 10 and 17 years old with multiple sclerosis.

The chain couples TRBV12-3 or TRBV12-4 to TRBJ2-7; 7 nucleotides align to TRBD1. J gave up 2 bases and V 6 bases, and 10 bases lay outside the gene matches. The CDR3 is 15 amino acids. DNA for the CDR3: TGTGCCAGCAGCTTGGACCAAGGACAGGCCTACGAGCAGTACTTC. Protein sequence: CASSLDQGQAYEQYF.

This clonotype has ten or more counts. V usage is TRBV29-1 and J usage is TRBJ2-3, with a tentative D call TRBD2 (6 bases). The V gene's germline CDR1 is SQVTM and CDR2 ANQGSEA. The CDR3 has 14 residues. V was trimmed by 5 bases and J by 1 base, leaving 13 bases between them. CDR3 sequence reads: CSVPGGTGTDTQYF. DNA for the CDR3: TGCAGCGTTCCCGGGGGAACAGGCACAGATACGCAGTATTTT.

The table lists this clonotype with a count of one. This chain links TRBV20-1 with TRBJ2-1, with 8 bases that match TRBD2. This CDR3 has 16 residues. Looked up from germline, CDR1 is DFQATT and CDR2 is SNEGSKA (reference sequence). Losses at the gene ends were 2 bases for V and 0 bases for J; bases not matched to a gene: 6. The CDR3 loop reads CSARNLAGLSYNEQFF. The CDR3 DNA follows: TGCAGTGCTAGAAATCTAGCGGGCCTCTCCTACAATGAGCAGTTCTTC.

The chain recombines TRBV4-1 with TRBJ2-5, with D perhaps given as TRBD1 or TRBD2 (5 bases each). CDR3 length equals 17 residues. The germline V gene encodes CDR1 MGHRA and CDR2 YSYEKL. Trimming took off 5 bases at V and 4 bases at J, with 23 bases between the two ends. The CDR3 sequence is CASSKLLAGAQGETQYF. CDR3 DNA sequence: TGCGCCAGCAGCAAGCTTCTTGCCGGGGCCCAGGGAGAGACCCAGTACTTC.

This clonotype has a count of ten or more. V gene TRBV28 combines with J gene TRBJ2-4, with D tentatively TRBD1 or TRBD2 (6 bases each). This CDR3 has 14 residues. Trimming took 4 bases from V and 7 from J, leaving 14 bases between them. Germline CDR1 MDHEN, CDR2 SYDVKM. In DNA, the CDR3 is TGTGCCAGCAGTTCAGAGGGGGGCATTAACATTCAGTACTTC. The encoded protein is CASSSEGGINIQYF. Using reference TRBV28 and TRBJ2-4 for the parts outside the CDR3, the full variable domain is DVKVTQSSRYLVKRTGEKVFLECVQDMDHENMFWYRQDPGLGLRLIYFSYDVKMKEKGDIPEGYSVSREKKERFSLILESASTNQTSMYLCASSSEGGINIQYFGAGTRLSVL.

This clonotype was seen ten or more times. The chain employs TRBV12-3 or TRBV12-4 and TRBJ2-5; 13 nucleotides line up with TRBD2. The J segment lost 5 bases and the V segment lost 8 bases, leaving 8 bases of the junction unmatched. This CDR3 is 15 amino acids long. This CDR3 is CASGTSGRAAETQYF. For the CDR3, the DNA is TGTGCCAGCGGAACTAGCGGGAGGGCCGCGGAGACCCAGTACTTC.

This clonotype showed up many times. The chain carries TRBV12-3 or TRBV12-4 and TRBJ1-5; the D gene is possibly TRBD1 (6 bases). CDR3 size: 15 residues. The V end lost 5 bases, the J end lost 4 bases, and 15 bases lay between the germline ends. This chain's CDR3 is CASSPGVTANQPQHF. The CDR3 nucleotides are TGTGCCAGCAGTCCAGGGGTGACTGCGAATCAGCCCCAGCATTTT.

Concerning this clonotype itself: This may be a read error: a much more frequent sequence differs by one nucleotide. The J gene is TRBJ1-1, the V gene TRBV25-1, with D possibly TRBD1 on 5 matching bases. Deletions cut 3 bases from V and 8 bases from J, with 10 bases between. The CDR3 spans 12 residues. Germline CDR1 MGHDK, CDR2 SYGVNS. In nucleotides, the CDR3 is TGTGCCAGCAGTGACGATGACAGAGAAGCTTTCTTT. Translation gives CASSDDDREAFF. Supplemented by reference TRBV25-1 and TRBJ1-1, the full variable domain reads EADIYQTPRYLVIGTGKKITLECSQTMGHDKMYWYQQDPGMELHLIHYSYGVNSTEKGDLSSESTVSRIRTEHFPLTLESARPSHTSQYLCASSDDDREAFFGQGTRLTVV.

Only a few counts were recorded for this clonotype. As DNA, the CDR3 is TGTGCCAGCAGCTTGGTATCTGGACAGGGAAATCAGCCCCAGCATTTT. Residues: CASSLVSGQGNQPQHF. The V gene is TRBV7-9, the J gene TRBJ1-5, with 8 bases matching TRBD1. Germline loops: CDR1 SEHNR, CDR2 FQNEAQ (reference sequence). The CDR3 extends over 16 amino acids. J was trimmed by 4 bases and V by 3 bases; bases with no gene match: 8.

The sample holds a few counts of this clonotype. This chain connects TRBV7-3 to TRBJ2-7; D possibly corresponds to TRBD2 (6 bases). Germline-derived CDR1 and CDR2 are SGHTA and FQGTGA. The CDR3 extends over 15 amino acids. Trimming cost V 5 bases and J 7 bases, with 21 bases left between them. In nucleotides, the CDR3 is TGTGCCAGCAGCCCCCGCCGGGACTCCTACAATGAGCAGTACTTC. Translating it yields CASSPRRDSYNEQYF.

This clonotype occurred once. V is TRBV6-5 and J is TRBJ2-1; 7 bases line up with TRBD2. Losses at the gene ends were 0 bases for V and 5 bases for J; bases not matched to a gene: 7. Germline loops: CDR1 MNHEY, CDR2 SVGAGI. This CDR3 is built from 16 residues. CDR3 nucleotide sequence: TGTGCCAGCAGTTACTCTGGCGGGAGTACCAACAATGAGCAGTTCTTC. The encoded protein is CASSYSGGSTNNEQFF.

In its sample, this clonotype was seen many times. This chain uses TRBV25-1 with TRBJ2-1, with D unresolved. In germline, CDR1 is MGHDK, CDR2 SYGVNS. This CDR3 contains 13 residues. V lost 2 bases and J 5 bases, leaving 7 bases between the germline ends. The CDR3 sequence: CASSEHVDNEQFF. The CDR3 nucleotides are TGTGCCAGCAGTGAACACGTGGACAATGAGCAGTTCTTC.

On this clonotype: A clone one base away is much larger, so this may be a read error. The CDR3 region has the DNA TGCAGTGCTAGCATGGTAGCGGGGGCTGGGCGGAAGGAGCAGTTCTTC. Translation: CSASMVAGAGRKEQFF. The rearrangement links TRBV20-1 to TRBJ2-1; 9 nucleotides agree with TRBD2. Germline loops: CDR1 DFQATT, CDR2 SNEGSKA (reference sequence). J gave up 10 bases and V 3 bases, and 16 bases lay outside the gene matches. CDR3 length equals 16 residues.

This chain joins TRBV20-1 and TRBJ1-5; 10 bases align to TRBD1. J lost 3 bases, V lost 3 bases, and 2 bases had no gene match. Germline V gives CDR1 DFQATT, CDR2 SNEGSKA (reference sequence). The CDR3 consists of 14 residues. In nucleotides, the CDR3 is TGCAGTGCTAGGACAGGGGGCTTCAATCAGCCCCAGCATTTT. This gives the protein CSARTGGFNQPQHF.

V and J are TRBV15 and TRBJ2-4; 11 nucleotides line up with TRBD2. In germline, CDR1 is LNHNV, CDR2 YYDKDF (reference sequence). The CDR3 consists of 16 residues. V lost 0 bases, J lost 6 bases, and 4 bases stayed unmatched. The CDR3 DNA reads as TGTGCCACCAGCAGAGATCTAGCGGGAGGTGGAAACATTCAGTACTTC. Its translation: CATSRDLAGGGNIQYF.

The CDR3 DNA reads as TGTGCCAGCAGCGGGGACTGGGGCTCTAACATTCAGTACTTC. Its protein product is CASSGDWGSNIQYF. The chain recombines TRBV12-3 or TRBV12-4 with TRBJ2-4; D might be TRBD2 (6 bases). V was clipped by 6 bases and J by 7 bases, with 16 bases between them. The CDR3 has 14 amino acids.

Many counts were recorded for this clonotype. A clone one base away is much larger, so this may be a read error. The J gene is TRBJ1-2, the V gene TRBV29-1; D remains ambiguous. The V gene lost 3 bases and the J gene lost 4 bases, with 12 bases spanning the gap. This CDR3 has 13 residues. Per the germline V gene, CDR1 is SQVTM and CDR2 is ANQGSEA. The CDR3 reads CSVESEAIYGYTF. In DNA, the CDR3 is TGCAGCGTTGAGTCCGAGGCTATCTATGGCTACACCTTC.

The J gene is TRBJ1-2, the V gene TRBV9, with 7 positions matching TRBD1. The V gene end was trimmed by 0 bases and the J gene end by 5 bases; junction bases not matched to a gene: 7. The CDR3 loop spans 15 amino acids. CDR1 and CDR2 (germline): SGDLS, YYNGEE. CDR3 in DNA: TGTGCCAGCAGCGTAGCTACCGGGACAGTATATGGCTACACCTTC. Protein product: CASSVATGTVYGYTF.

This clonotype was seen a single time. With a much larger clone just one base away, this may be a read error. The rearrangement uses TRBV2 and TRBJ2-3; D is tentatively TRBD1 or TRBD2 (5 bases each). V was cut by 6 bases and J by 6 bases, with 22 bases left in between. Germline CDR1 reads SNHLY; CDR2 reads FYNNEI. CDR3 length equals 16 residues. The CDR3 nucleotides read TGTGCCAGCAGGAACTACCGGGTCAGGGAGTTGGATACGCAGTATTTT. It codes for CASRNYRVRELDTQYF.

This clonotype was detected ten times or more. The V call is TRBV7-9, the J call TRBJ2-1; D perhaps matches TRBD1 (6 bases). Looked up from germline, CDR1 is SEHNR and CDR2 is FQNEAQ (reference sequence). This CDR3 is 13 amino acids long. V dropped 5 bases and J dropped 5 bases, with 10 bases sitting between them. The CDR3 region is CASSITGNNEQFF. DNA for the CDR3: TGTGCCAGCAGCATAACAGGGAACAATGAGCAGTTCTTC.

The V and J genes are TRBV3-1 and TRBJ1-1, with TRBD1 matching 8 bases. Per germline, CDR1 LGHDT and CDR2 YNNKEL (reference sequence). The CDR3 has 16 amino acids. The junction had 5 bases not matched to a gene; V was cut back by 1 base and J by 1 base. The CDR3 DNA sequence: TGTGCCAGCAGCCAAGGGACAGGGATGAAGAACACTGAAGCTTTCTTT. Amino acids: CASSQGTGMKNTEAFF.

This clonotype was found a few times. V gene TRBV7-3 combines with J gene TRBJ1-2; D is perhaps TRBD1 (5 bases). The CDR3 covers 14 residues. V dropped 1 base and J dropped 4 bases, with 10 bases sitting between them. Germline loops: CDR1 SGHTA, CDR2 FQGTGA. CDR3 nucleotide sequence: TGTGCCAGCAGCTTAATGGGACCAGGCTATGGCTACACCTTC. Its protein is CASSLMGPGYGYTF.

This chain uses TRBV14 with TRBJ1-1; D is unclear. Germline V gene sequence: CDR1 SGHDN, CDR2 FVKESK. Trimming cost V 2 bases and J 0 bases, with 16 bases left between them. This CDR3 comprises 17 residues. This chain's CDR3 is CASSQYRENRLNTEAFF. The CDR3 DNA sequence: TGTGCCAGCAGCCAATACCGGGAGAACCGGCTGAACACTGAAGCTTTCTTT.

This clonotype was recorded a few times. V gene TRBV28 combines with J gene TRBJ1-1; D gene unclear. Germline CDR1 reads MDHEN; CDR2 reads SYDVKM. The CDR3 contains 14 residues. Trimming took off 3 bases at V and 0 bases at J, with 8 bases between the two ends. DNA for the CDR3: TGTGCCAGCAGTTTCTCTGGGCTGAACACTGAAGCTTTCTTT. It codes for CASSFSGLNTEAFF. The whole variable domain, remainder taken from reference TRBV28 and TRBJ1-1, is DVKVTQSSRYLVKRTGEKVFLECVQDMDHENMFWYRQDPGLGLRLIYFSYDVKMKEKGDIPEGYSVSREKKERFSLILESASTNQTSMYLCASSFSGLNTEAFFGQGTRLTVV.

This clonotype was seen at least ten times. The chain combines TRBV7-9 with TRBJ2-4; a possible D gene is TRBD1 (6 bases). Germline V gene lookup returns CDR1 SEHNR and CDR2 FQNEAQ (reference sequence). The CDR3 totals 15 residues. The V gene lost 6 bases and the J gene lost 1 base, with 13 bases spanning the gap. This CDR3 is CASRPTGMAKNIQYF. CDR3 in DNA: TGTGCCAGCAGACCCACAGGGATGGCCAAAAACATTCAGTACTTC.

This clonotype was seen a few times. This clone may be a read error of a much larger clone one base away. The chain links TRBV12-3 or TRBV12-4 to TRBJ2-7, with a weak D call TRBD2 (6 bases). V was shortened by 8 bases and J by 6 bases, with 17 bases between the two germline ends. This CDR3 is built from 13 residues. CDR3 DNA sequence: TGTGCCAGCGGTCCCAGGGCCGGGGGCGAGCAGTACTTC. Translated, it gives CASGPRAGGEQYF.

This chain links TRBV6-2 or TRBV6-3 with TRBJ2-7; D is undetermined. The V gene lost 6 bases and the J gene lost 7 bases, with 16 bases spanning the gap. Germline CDR1 reads MNHEY; CDR2 reads SVGEGT. The CDR3 sequence is 13 residues long. The CDR3 DNA is TGTGCCAGCAGCAACCTTATACCTGGTGAGCAGTACTTC. Protein: CASSNLIPGEQYF.

This clonotype was detected ten times or more. The V and J genes are TRBV7-9 and TRBJ2-4, with 10 bases that match TRBD1. The CDR3 totals 20 residues. In germline, CDR1 is SEHNR, CDR2 FQNEAQ (reference sequence). Trimming took 5 bases from V and 3 from J; bases not matched to a gene: 19. In nucleotides, the CDR3 is TGTGCCAGCAGCCAGCCACCAGGGACAGGGGCCACTATGGGCAAAAACATTCAGTACTTC. This encodes CASSQPPGTGATMGKNIQYF.

The V call is TRBV5-5, the J call TRBJ2-7; 7 bases match TRBD2. With the DNA end fitting TRBJ2-5 better, the J assignment may be wrong. The CDR3 consists of 14 residues. Germline V gives CDR1 SGHKS, CDR2 YYEKEE (reference sequence). The CDR3 spells CASSLRLADGTQYF. The CDR3 bases are TGTGCCAGCAGCCTGAGACTAGCCGATGGGACCCAGTACTTC.

This clonotype showed up many times. J is TRBJ1-5 and V is TRBV7-2; TRBD1 matches at 8 bases. V shed 5 bases, J shed 8 bases, and the junction held 8 bases outside the gene matches. This CDR3 spans 14 amino acids. Per germline, CDR1 SGHTA and CDR2 FQGNSA. CDR3 amino acids: CASSADRVWEPQHF. The CDR3 region has the DNA TGTGCCAGCAGCGCGGACAGGGTCTGGGAGCCCCAGCATTTT.